This T cell receptor beta chain stems from a study of cytomegalovirus exposure and HLA in healthy donors. Turning to this clone: Its antigen is still unknown.

The germline CDR1 and CDR2 sequences are SEHNR and FQNEAQ (reference sequence). Trimming removed 11 bases at V and 2 bases at J, with 12 bases between. The CDR3 runs 12 residues. Study-wide points: No immune exposure information besides CMV serostatus was available. Rare TCR sequences dominated, though some public TCRs recurred in many donors.

The primer mix had 60 Vbeta and 13 Jbeta primers. Original processing notes: As a later analysis found, there were 80 million or so unique TCR beta chains, of which roughly 11 million were shared. The table came from immunoSEQ multiplex PCR; TCRdb's copy has only in-frame clones and leaves some out. V and J calls and clone size come straight from that table; D and trimming were deduced from the DNA. The data hold more than 130,000 clones, with 60% to 85% observed a single time. Sequencing input: PBMCs. V usage is TRBV7-9 and J usage is TRBJ2-5; D is possibly TRBD1 (6 bases). This receptor was taken from a male donor in good health and CMV-seronegative. DNA for the CDR3: TGTGCCTCGGCAGGGGTGCAAGAGACCCAGTACTTC. Its translation: CASAGVQETQYF. Using reference TRBV7-9 and TRBJ2-5 for the parts outside the CDR3, the full variable domain is DTGVSQNPRHKITKRGQNVTFRCDPISEHNRLYWYRQTLGQGPEFLTYFQNEAQLEKSRLLSDRFSAERPKGSFSTLEIQRTEQGDSAMYLCASAGVQETQYFGPGTRLLVL.